This TCR beta chain was documented in a study of cytomegalovirus exposure and HLA in healthy donors. Overall study findings and caveats: Rare sequences made up most TCRs, while some public TCRs were found in many donors. TCR beta V- and J-gene trimming was later associated with a missense DCLRE1C variant. A prior analysis recorded that most TCR beta V segments were productive about 87% or about 30% of the time.

In the case of this clone: Its antigen is undetermined.

This PCR relied on a set of 60 Vbeta primers and 13 Jbeta primers. Assay used: immunoSEQ multiplex PCR; TCRdb lists only in-frame clones, some missing. The sample carries 150,000 to 200,000 clones, around 68% recorded once. This CDR3 has 14 amino acids. After removal of 4 bases from V and 3 bases from J, the junction contained 4 bases not matched to a gene. Germline CDR1 reads MNHEY; CDR2 reads SMNVEV (reference sequence). The rearrangement joins TRBV27 to TRBJ1-2, with 8 nucleotides matching TRBD1. The TCR was taken from a man between 45 and 60 years old in good health and CMV-seronegative. The sequencing sample was made of PBMCs. DNA for the CDR3: TGTGCCAGCAGTTCACCGGGACAGGACTATGGCTACACCTTC. It codes for CASSSPGQDYGYTF.